Listed here are 12 T cell receptor beta chains from one sample, sequenced in a study of beta chain features in type 1 diabetes. Expressed TCRB transcripts got sequenced, as all isolated RNA was reverse transcribed. Libraries were prepared by immunoSEQ multiplex PCR; TCRdb keeps only in-frame clonotypes and omits some of them. The profile covers 850,000 to 900,000 clones, with roughly 15% appearing a single time and 0.02% to 0.03% taken by the ten largest. The sequenced sample was naive CD4+ T cells from blood. The receptor set was obtained from a woman in her late teens or twenties in good health.

A single count supports this clone. V and J are TRBV19 and TRBJ2-7, with 7 bases aligning to TRBD2. CDR3 length: 15 residues. Germline CDR1 and CDR2: LNHDA and SQIVND (reference sequence). V lost 2 bases, J lost 2 bases, and 6 bases stayed unmatched. CDR3 sequence (DNA): TGTGCCAGTAGTATAAGGTGGGAGGGAGCCTACGAGCAGTACTTC. Translating gives CASSIRWEGAYEQYF. The full variable domain, in which reference TRBV19 and TRBJ2-7 provide the parts outside the CDR3, is DGGITQSPKYLFRKEGQNVTLSCEQNLNHDAMYWYRQDPGQGLRLIYYSQIVNDFQKGDIAEGYSVSREKKESFPLTVTSAQKNPTAFYLCASSIRWEGAYEQYFGPGTRLTVT.

On this clone itself: Other DNA sequences of this sample code for an identical CDR3. J is TRBJ2-6 and V is TRBV15; D call uncertain. CDR1 and CDR2 (germline): LNHNV, YYDKDF (reference sequence). The ends were cut back, 0 bases at V and 1 base at J, with 4 bases in the middle. The CDR3 is 15 residues long. CDR3 residues: CATSRDISGANVLTF. CDR3 bases: TGTGCCACCAGCAGAGATATATCTGGGGCCAACGTCCTGACTTTC.

This clone was observed a few times. The chain recombines TRBV7-3 with TRBJ2-3; tentative D call: TRBD2 (5 bases). Trimming stripped 2 bases from V and 5 bases from J, with 11 bases between. The length of the CDR3 is 14 residues. CDR1 is SGHTA and CDR2 is FQGTGA in the germline V gene. CDR3 amino acids: CASSLPGRLDTQYF. Written as DNA, the CDR3 is TGTGCCAGCAGCTTACCTGGGAGACTAGATACGCAGTATTTT.

This clone was counted only a few times. The chain employs TRBV28 and TRBJ2-3; D ambiguous. The CDR3 is 12 residues long. Germline CDR1 is MDHEN and CDR2 is SYDVKM. Trimming stripped 4 bases from V and 2 bases from J, with 4 bases between. CDR3 residues: CASSSDTDTQYF. In nucleotides, the CDR3 is TGTGCCAGCAGTTCAGACACAGATACGCAGTATTTT.

A few counts support this clone. The chain combines TRBV2 with TRBJ1-5; unclear D gene. The CDR3 length is 13 residues. Germline assignment: CDR1 SNHLY and CDR2 FYNNEI. The V gene lost 8 bases and the J gene lost 2 bases, with 10 bases spanning the gap. In DNA form, the CDR3 reads TGTGCCAGCGGCCAGGAGGGCAATCAGCCCCAGCATTTT. It encodes CASGQEGNQPQHF. Together with reference TRBV2 and TRBJ1-5, the CDR3 gives the full variable domain: EPEVTQTPSHQVTQMGQEVILRCVPISNHLYFYWYRQILGQKVEFLVSFYNNEISEKSEIFDDQFSVERPDGSNFTLKIRSTKLEDSAMYFCASGQEGNQPQHFGDGTRLSIL.

The chain employs TRBV4-2 and TRBJ1-5; D possibly corresponds to TRBD1 (5 bases). Germline loops: CDR1 LGHNA, CDR2 YNFKEQ. V lost 1 base, J lost 6 bases, and 10 bases lay in between. This CDR3 contains 14 residues. As DNA, the CDR3 is TGTGCCAGCAGCCAAGTTTCGGGGACTCAGCCCCAGCATTTT. It codes for CASSQVSGTQPQHF.

The chain links TRBV4-2 to TRBJ2-7, with TRBD1 identical over 10 bases. The trim removed 0 bases at V and 4 bases at J, leaving 0 bases unmatched. CDR3 length: 14 amino acids. Germline loops: CDR1 LGHNA, CDR2 YNFKEQ. The CDR3 bases are TGTGCCAGCAGCCAAGAGGGACAGGGGTACGAGCAGTACTTC. As protein: CASSQEGQGYEQYF.

The sample holds a few counts of this clone. The chain is built from TRBV2 and TRBJ2-7, with D perhaps matching TRBD1 or TRBD2 (5 bases each). CDR3 size: 13 residues. The germline V gene has CDR1 SNHLY and CDR2 FYNNEI. V was trimmed by 4 bases and J by 5 bases, leaving 12 bases between them. CDR3 DNA: TGTGCCAGCAGTGTAGAGGGGATGCACGAGCAGTACTTC. Protein: CASSVEGMHEQYF. Using reference TRBV2 and TRBJ2-7 for the parts outside the CDR3, the full variable domain is EPEVTQTPSHQVTQMGQEVILRCVPISNHLYFYWYRQILGQKVEFLVSFYNNEISEKSEIFDDQFSVERPDGSNFTLKIRSTKLEDSAMYFCASSVEGMHEQYFGPGTRLTVT.

This clone showed up just a few times. V is TRBV6-5 and J is TRBJ1-3, with no clear D. The germline CDR1 and CDR2 sequences are MNHEY and SVGAGI. V was shortened by 8 bases and J by 0 bases, with 11 bases between the two germline ends. This CDR3 contains 14 residues. CDR3 protein: CASSYDDSGNTIYF. The CDR3 DNA reads TGTGCCAGCTCTTACGACGACTCTGGAAACACCATATATTTT.

This clone was observed a handful of times. The chain carries TRBV4-2 and TRBJ2-7; D might be TRBD1 (5 bases). V lost 0 bases to trimming and J lost 3 bases, with 9 bases between them. The CDR3 extends over 14 amino acids. Germline V gene lookup returns CDR1 LGHNA and CDR2 YNFKEQ. This CDR3 reads CASSQDRADYEQYF. In DNA form, the CDR3 reads TGTGCCAGCAGCCAAGACAGGGCGGACTACGAGCAGTACTTC.

This clone came up a few times. This sequence joins TRBV10-3 and TRBJ2-3; D possibly corresponds to TRBD1 (6 bases). Trimming took 9 bases from V and 6 from J, leaving 16 bases between them. The CDR3 spans 13 residues. Germline-derived CDR1 and CDR2 are ENHRY and SYGVKD. Here the CDR3 DNA reads TGTGCCATTACAGCGAGGGACACGGATACGCAGTATTTT. Translated: CAITARDTDTQYF.

There are a few counts of this clone. CDR3 sequence (DNA): TGTGCCAGCAGTCGACAGGGGCTCGGCTACACCTTC. It is translated as CASSRQGLGYTF. This sequence joins TRBV28 and TRBJ1-2; 8 bases agree with TRBD1. Germline loops: CDR1 MDHEN, CDR2 SYDVKM. The CDR3 contains 12 residues. The trim removed 5 bases at V and 8 bases at J, leaving 4 bases unmatched.